One sample yielded the 5 T cell receptor beta chains listed below, sequenced in a study of CD8+CD57+ T cells in acquired aplastic anemia. It was genomic DNA that served as the template for profiling TCR beta VDJ and CDR3. TCRdb called the reads again in MiXCR, with one record for every CDR3 protein. The sample holds 200,000 or so distinct CDR3 sequences, less than 65% seen once. The sample taken for sequencing was sorted CD4+, CD8+, or CD8+CD57+ T cells (not recorded which) from PBMCs. These receptors were obtained from a human donor with severe aplastic anemia or a healthy control (not recorded which).

This clonotype has just a few counts. The chain has TRBV29-1 and TRBJ2-7; D call uncertain. The CDR3 extends over 14 amino acids. Trimming shortened V by 3 bases and J by 2 bases, and 14 bases separated the two germline ends. Germline CDR1 SQVTM, CDR2 ANQGSEA. In nucleotides, the CDR3 is TGCAGCGTTGAGGCCTTCGACCCTCCCTACGAGCAGTACTTC. The encoded protein is CSVEAFDPPYEQYF.

The V gene is TRBV20-1, the J gene TRBJ1-2; unclear D gene. Germline values: CDR1 DFQATT, CDR2 SNEGSKA (reference sequence). Trimming pared 4 bases from V and 4 bases from J, leaving 10 bases between. The CDR3 spans 12 residues. CDR3 nucleotides: TGCAGTGCTACTGGCTCTAGCTATGGCTACACCTTC. Its protein product is CSATGSSYGYTF.

The gene calls are TRBV10-2 and TRBJ2-7; no clear D. The germline CDR1 and CDR2 sequences are WSHSY and SAAADI. Trimming stripped 6 bases from V and 7 bases from J, with 16 bases between. This CDR3 has 13 amino acids. CDR3 nucleotides: TGCGCCAGCAGGGGCTTAGGCCGGTGGGAGCAGTACTTC. Translating gives CASRGLGRWEQYF.

The rearrangement uses TRBV9 and TRBJ2-7; no firm D call. The CDR3 covers 12 residues. CDR1 is SGDLS and CDR2 is YYNGEE in the germline V gene. V gave up 3 bases and J gave up 9 bases, with 13 bases separating them. The CDR3 region has the DNA TGTGCCAGCAGCGCACCTGGAACGGTGCAGTACTTC. Its protein product is CASSAPGTVQYF.

This chain connects TRBV7-2 to TRBJ2-7; D is unclear. The CDR3 consists of 14 residues. V lost 2 bases to trimming and J lost 3 bases, with 11 bases between them. The germline gives CDR1 SGHTA, CDR2 FQGNSA. The CDR3 sequence is CASSLSQPYYEQYF. The CDR3 nucleotides are TGTGCCAGCAGCTTATCACAGCCCTACTACGAGCAGTACTTC.